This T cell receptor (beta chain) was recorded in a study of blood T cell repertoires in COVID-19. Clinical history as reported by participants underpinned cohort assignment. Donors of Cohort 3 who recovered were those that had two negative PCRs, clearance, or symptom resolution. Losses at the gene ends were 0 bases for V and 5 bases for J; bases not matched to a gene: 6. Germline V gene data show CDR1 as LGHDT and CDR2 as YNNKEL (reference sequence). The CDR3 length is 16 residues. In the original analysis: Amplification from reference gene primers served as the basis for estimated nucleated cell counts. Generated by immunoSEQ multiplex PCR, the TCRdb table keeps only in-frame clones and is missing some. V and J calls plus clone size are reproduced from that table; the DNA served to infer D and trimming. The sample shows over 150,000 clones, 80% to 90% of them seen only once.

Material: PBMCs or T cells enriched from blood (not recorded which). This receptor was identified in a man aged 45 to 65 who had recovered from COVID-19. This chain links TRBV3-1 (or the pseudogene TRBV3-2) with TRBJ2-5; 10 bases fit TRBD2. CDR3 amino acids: CASSQERLAGAETQYF. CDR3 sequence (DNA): TGTGCCAGCAGCCAAGAACGCCTAGCGGGGGCCGAGACCCAGTACTTC.